Listed below are T cell receptor beta chains from one sample, sequenced in a study of cytotoxic CD8 clonotypes in ibrutinib-treated CLL. Clones were sequenced by immunoSEQ multiplex PCR, and TCRdb holds only the in-frame ones, with some missing. The sample holds 50,000 to 65,000 clones, about 65% seen once. The source was PBMCs, collected after 12 months of ibrutinib treatment. Receptors were obtained from a human donor with chronic lymphocytic leukemia. The CDR3 runs from the conserved cysteine through the conserved F or W. The D gene is left open where the match is weak. Rows may omit the clone size; those that give it use once, few, many or a size class.

J gene	CDR3 length	clone size	V gene	D gene	CDR3 DNA	CDR3 protein
TRBJ2-2	16	-	TRBV9	-	TGTGCCAGCAGCGTAGGAGGGAGCCGTGTCACCGGGGAGCTGTTTTTT	CASSVGGSRVTGELFF
TRBJ2-5	15	-	TRBV6-5	TRBD1	TGTGCCAGCAGTTACTCACCAGGGGGCCGGGAGACCCAGTACTTC	CASSYSPGGRETQYF
TRBJ2-7	15	-	TRBV19	TRBD2	TGTGCCAGTAGTATGACCCTAGCGGGAGCCTACGAGCAGTACTTC	CASSMTLAGAYEQYF
TRBJ2-1	14	-	TRBV29-1	-	TGCAGCGTTGAGTTGCCCCTAAAATACAATGAGCAGTTCTTC	CSVELPLKYNEQFF
TRBJ2-1	16	-	TRBV6-5	-	TGTGCCAGCAGTTTATCCCTCGGGACGCTTTCTGTCGAGCAGTTCTTC	CASSLSLGTLSVEQFF
TRBJ2-1	17	-	TRBV27	TRBD2	TGTGCCAGCAGAATACGACTAGCGGGGGGGGTCTACAATGAGCAGTTCTTC	CASRIRLAGGVYNEQFF
TRBJ2-1	15	-	TRBV27	-	TGTGCCAGCACCCGGATTAGAGGGGCCTACAATGAGCAGTTCTTC	CASTRIRGAYNEQFF
TRBJ2-7	15	few	TRBV27	TRBD1	TGTGCCAGCAGCTCACGGGGGACAGGGAGGTACGAGCAGTACTTC	CASSSRGTGRYEQYF
TRBJ1-1	11	-	TRBV10-3	-	TGTGCCATCTTTCCCGAACAGGGCACTTTCTTT	CAIFPEQGTFF
TRBJ2-1	14	-	TRBV5-1	TRBD2	TGCGCCAGCAGGGAGACTAGCGGATACAATGAGCAGTTCTTC	CASRETSGYNEQFF
TRBJ2-7	11	-	TRBV30	-	TGTGCCTGGAGGAGGGTGCGCGAGCAGTACTTC	CAWRRVREQYF
TRBJ2-7	14	-	TRBV28	TRBD2	TGTGCCAGCAGTTTGGAGGCGGGAGTCCGGGAGCAGTACTTC	CASSLEAGVREQYF
TRBJ2-5	15	-	TRBV19	-	TGTGCCAGTAGTTTCTCGTACAGAGATAAAGAGACCCAGTACTTC	CASSFSYRDKETQYF
TRBJ1-4	15	-	TRBV18	TRBD1	TGTGCCAGCTCACCTTTACGGACAGGGTACGAAAAACTGTTTTTT	CASSPLRTGYEKLFF
TRBJ2-3	17	-	TRBV28	-	TGTGCCAGCAGTTACCTTGATCTAGCAAAAGGCACAGATACGCAGTATTTT	CASSYLDLAKGTDTQYF
TRBJ1-1	15	-	TRBV6-6	-	TGTGCCAGCACCACCCCGGGCCGGGGGGGCACTGAAGCTTTCTTT	CASTTPGRGGTEAFF
TRBJ2-1	16	-	TRBV29-1	TRBD2	TGCAGCGCCCAGGGGGGAATAGCGGGAGCCTCCAATGAGCAGTTCTTC	CSAQGGIAGASNEQFF
TRBJ2-7	12	few	TRBV29-1	TRBD1	TGCAGCGCGGGGACAGGGGTCTACGAGCAGTACTTC	CSAGTGVYEQYF
TRBJ2-7	16	-	TRBV9	TRBD2	TGCCTCCACCAACCAACGGGGGGGACTAGCGGCTACGAGCAGTACTTC	CLHQPTGGTSGYEQYF
TRBJ2-1	12	-	TRBV2	-	TGTGCCAGTCTACGGAGGGCCAATGAGCAGTTCTTC	CASLRRANEQFF
TRBJ2-1	16	-	TRBV30	TRBD2	TGTGCCTGGAGTGTTAGAGCGGGAGTTTACTACAATGAGCAGTTCTTC	CAWSVRAGVYYNEQFF
TRBJ2-7	16	-	TRBV5-6	-	TGTGCCAGCAGCTTCGGCCTCGGAGACAGAGCCTACGAGCAGTACTTC	CASSFGLGDRAYEQYF
TRBJ2-5	14	-	TRBV7-6	-	TGTGCCAGCAGCCCCCTCGCTAGGGCCGAGACCCAGTACTTC	CASSPLARAETQYF
TRBJ2-1	16	-	TRBV4-1	TRBD1	TGCGCCAGCAGCCAAGAAAGGGACAGAGTATACAATGAGCAGTTCTTC	CASSQERDRVYNEQFF
TRBJ2-1	14	-	TRBV2	-	TGTGCCAGCAAGAAAGCGGAACGAGTCGATGAGCAGTTCTTC	CASKKAERVDEQFF
TRBJ1-4	14	-	TRBV6-8	-	TGTGCCACCCGAGAGGGGAGAACTAATGAAAAACTGTTTTTT	CATREGRTNEKLFF
TRBJ2-3	11	-	TRBV4-3	-	TGCGCCAGCAGCCAGGGGGATACGCAGTATTTT	CASSQGDTQYF
TRBJ1-2	17	-	TRBV28	-	TGTGCCAGCAGTTCCTTTCAAGGGAGGGGCTTGGACTATGGCTACACCTTC	CASSSFQGRGLDYGYTF
TRBJ2-1	16	-	TRBV5-1	TRBD2	TGCGCCAGCAGCCCACCGCGTCTAGCGGGTAGGGATGAGCAGTTCTTC	CASSPPRLAGRDEQFF
TRBJ2-1	18	-	TRBV5-1	TRBD2	TGCGCCAGCAGCCCCGGGACTAGCGGGAGGGCCCTCTACAATGAGCAGTTCTTC	CASSPGTSGRALYNEQFF
TRBJ2-5	11	-	TRBV28	-	TGTGCCAGCAGTTCTACAGAGACCCAGTACTTC	CASSSTETQYF
TRBJ1-2	16	-	TRBV5-1	-	TGCGCCAGCAGCTTGGCCGGGGGGCGCAACAACTATGGCTACACCTTC	CASSLAGGRNNYGYTF
TRBJ1-4	15	-	TRBV29-1	-	TGCAGCGCCCGTTTACCAGTTGCAACTAATGAAAAACTGTTTTTT	CSARLPVATNEKLFF
TRBJ2-3	17	-	TRBV28	TRBD1	TGTGCCAGCAGTCTTGGACAGGGGAAGTGGGTCACAGATACGCAGTATTTT	CASSLGQGKWVTDTQYF
TRBJ2-3	13	-	TRBV7-3	-	TGTGCCAGCAGGGACCCCCGCACAGATACGCAGTATTTT	CASRDPRTDTQYF
TRBJ2-7	14	once	TRBV2	-	TGTGCCAGCAGTGCGGCGGAAGGCCCCTACGAGCAGTACTTC	CASSAAEGPYEQYF
TRBJ2-7	13	-	TRBV7-9	TRBD1	TGTGCCAGCACCGGGGACAGGGATCACGAGCAGTACTTC	CASTGDRDHEQYF
TRBJ2-5	17	-	TRBV5-4	TRBD1	TGTGCCAGCAGCAAAGGGGCGAGGGGACAGGGCTCAGAGACCCAGTACTTC	CASSKGARGQGSETQYF
TRBJ2-7	16	once	TRBV6-5	TRBD2	TGTGCCAGCAGTTACTCGGGACTAGCGACCTCCTACGAGCAGTACTTC	CASSYSGLATSYEQYF
TRBJ2-7	14	-	TRBV7-2	-	TGTGCCAGCAGCCCCGATACGCACTCCTACGAGCAGTACTTC	CASSPDTHSYEQYF
TRBJ1-2	13	-	TRBV5-1	-	TGCGCCAGCAGCCTATCCCCCGAGGATGGCTACACCTTC	CASSLSPEDGYTF
TRBJ2-3	15	-	TRBV11-3	-	TGTGCCAGCAGCCCCCGCTCGGGGGGCACAGATACGCAGTATTTT	CASSPRSGGTDTQYF
TRBJ2-7	14	-	TRBV7-2	-	TGTGCCAGCAGCTCGGGACCCCAATTTTACGAGCAGTACTTC	CASSSGPQFYEQYF
TRBJ1-1	13	few	TRBV5-1	-	TGCGCCAGCAGGGCAGGAGGGAACACTGAAGCTTTCTTT	CASRAGGNTEAFF
TRBJ2-1	15	-	TRBV5-1	-	TGCGCCAGCAGCCCGGCCCCTCCCAGGGACGGTGAGCAGTTCTTC	CASSPAPPRDGEQFF
TRBJ2-3	13	-	TRBV9	-	TGTGCCAGCAGCGTAGTATCCACAGATACGCAGTATTTT	CASSVVSTDTQYF
TRBJ2-7	17	-	TRBV29-1	TRBD2	TGCAGCGTTGTTGCTGGGTCTTCTAGCGGGAGGGCCTACGAGCAGTACTTC	CSVVAGSSSGRAYEQYF
TRBJ2-3	17	-	TRBV5-6	TRBD2	TGTGCCAGCAGCTTGTTCCGAGCGGGAGGACGCACAGATACGCAGTATTTT	CASSLFRAGGRTDTQYF
TRBJ1-1	16	-	TRBV18	-	TGTGCCAGCTCACCAGTGATAGCAGGGGCGAACACTGAAGCTTTCTTT	CASSPVIAGANTEAFF
TRBJ2-7	16	-	TRBV6-5	-	TGTGCCAGCAGTTACTCGACGAGGGATTGGGGTGCCGAGCAGTACTTC	CASSYSTRDWGAEQYF
TRBJ2-1	14	many	TRBV9	TRBD2	TGTGCCAGCAGCCAAAGCGGGAGTTACAATGAGCAGTTCTTC	CASSQSGSYNEQFF
TRBJ2-2	14	few	TRBV7-3	-	TGTGCCAGCAGCTTACTATCGAACACCGGGGAGCTGTTTTTT	CASSLLSNTGELFF
TRBJ2-3	15	-	TRBV5-6	TRBD1	TGTGCCAGCAGCCGACAGGGGGCTAGCACAGATACGCAGTATTTT	CASSRQGASTDTQYF